Presented here are 17 T cell receptor beta chains from one specimen sequenced in a study of vaccination effects on CD4 cells after COVID-19. Method: immunoSEQ multiplex PCR; TCRdb's copy keeps in-frame clones and lacks some. The sample contains nearly 45,000 clones, 60% to 75% of which appear only once. Sequencing followed a ViraFEST assay step that expanded antigen-specific CD4+ T cells with viral peptide pools. It was after more than 8 days of culture that CD4+ T cells were isolated. This individual tested PCR-positive for SARS-CoV-2 infection between March and December 2020. Antigens for these TCRs are unknown. The sequences come from CD4+ T cells from PBMCs cultured with a peptide pool, collected before COVID-19 vaccination. The receptors derive from a human donor who had a prior SARS-CoV-2 infection.

V is TRBV5-1 and J is TRBJ2-7, with D perhaps TRBD1 (5 bases). The V end lost 0 bases, the J end lost 3 bases, and 10 bases lay between the germline ends. Germline values: CDR1 SGHRS, CDR2 YFSETQ. This CDR3 has 14 residues. In DNA form, the CDR3 reads TGCGCCAGCAGCTTGGACCTTAGGGGCTACGAGCAGTACTTC. Encoded protein: CASSLDLRGYEQYF.

The rearrangement joins TRBV5-1 to TRBJ2-7, with D possibly being TRBD1 (6 bases). The CDR3 has 13 residues. CDR1 and CDR2 from the germline V gene are SGHRS and YFSETQ. V was cut by 2 bases and J by 5 bases, with 11 bases left in between. The CDR3 DNA reads as TGCGCCAGCAGCTTTACAGGGATGGACGAGCAGTACTTC. This encodes CASSFTGMDEQYF.

The chain employs TRBV9 and TRBJ2-2; unclear D gene. V lost 0 bases and J 2 bases, leaving 5 bases between the germline ends. Per germline, CDR1 SGDLS and CDR2 YYNGEE. The CDR3 has 14 residues. In DNA form, the CDR3 reads TGTGCCAGCAGCGTAGATCCCAACACCGGGGAGCTGTTTTTT. Translation: CASSVDPNTGELFF.

This chain connects TRBV19 to TRBJ1-4, with D unresolved. Germline values: CDR1 LNHDA, CDR2 SQIVND (reference sequence). There are 12 residues in the CDR3. V was clipped by 7 bases and J by 5 bases, with 8 bases between them. CDR3 loop: CASMSSNEKLFF. The CDR3 bases are TGTGCCAGTATGTCGTCCAATGAAAAACTGTTTTTT.

This chain's CDR3 is CASRRSRDSSYEQYF. The CDR3 nucleotides read TGTGCCAGCAGGCGAAGCCGGGACAGTTCCTACGAGCAGTACTTC. The V gene is TRBV11-3, the J gene TRBJ2-7; 7 bases are a match to TRBD1. This CDR3 spans 15 amino acids. Germline V gene sequence: CDR1 SGHNT, CDR2 YENEEA. V was clipped by 6 bases and J by 1 base; unmatched bases: 9.

The rearrangement joins TRBV18 to TRBJ2-1; 11 nucleotides align to TRBD2. Germline CDR1 KGHSH, CDR2 LQKENI. The CDR3 covers 16 residues. Trimming at V came to 0 bases and at J to 9 bases, leaving 7 bases not matched to a gene. In DNA form, the CDR3 reads TGTGCCAGCTCACCACCTAACCTAGCGGGGGGTTTTGAGCAGTTCTTC. Amino acids: CASSPPNLAGGFEQFF.

The V call is TRBV6-5, the J call TRBJ1-1, with D maybe TRBD1 (5 bases). V was shortened by 6 bases and J by 12 bases, with 23 bases between the two germline ends. This CDR3 is 14 amino acids long. Germline CDR1 is MNHEY and CDR2 is SVGAGI. The CDR3 DNA reads as TGTGCCAGCAGCTCTCCCGGGGCCCTGAAGCCTACTTTCTTT. Protein sequence: CASSSPGALKPTFF.

The chain employs TRBV6-1 and TRBJ1-4; D might be TRBD1 (5 bases). V was pared by 0 bases and J by 7 bases, with 12 bases between. There are 15 residues in the CDR3. The germline CDR1 and CDR2 sequences are MNHNS and SASEGT. The CDR3: CASSEAYRWAEKLFF. The DNA for the CDR3 is TGTGCCAGCAGTGAAGCCTACAGGTGGGCTGAAAAACTGTTTTTT.

This clone has a handful of counts. The genes are TRBV2 and TRBJ1-3; 10 bases match TRBD1. The V segment lost 6 bases and the J segment 2 bases; nucleotides outside the gene matches: 1. The germline V gene has CDR1 SNHLY and CDR2 FYNNEI. This CDR3 region has 14 residues. The chain's CDR3 is CASRGTGAGNTIYF. Written as DNA, the CDR3 is TGTGCCAGCAGGGGGACAGGGGCTGGAAACACCATATATTTT.

This clone was seen just once. The chain links TRBV20-1 to TRBJ2-7, with a tentative D call TRBD1 (5 bases). Germline V gives CDR1 DFQATT, CDR2 SNEGSKA (reference sequence). V lost 3 bases and J lost 6, with 9 bases in between. This CDR3 spans 11 amino acids. The CDR3: CSASWQGEQYF. CDR3 coding DNA: TGCAGTGCTAGTTGGCAGGGCGAGCAGTACTTC.

The chain couples TRBV2 to TRBJ2-7; D is undetermined. V was clipped by 7 bases and J by 10 bases, with 17 bases between them. The length of the CDR3 is 12 residues. Germline lookup yields CDR1 SNHLY and CDR2 FYNNEI. The CDR3 nucleotides read TGTGCCAGCAACCAGCTTTCGGAGATTCAGTACTTC. It yields the protein CASNQLSEIQYF.

The chain links TRBV5-6 to TRBJ1-2; tentatively, D is TRBD1 (5 bases). The length of the CDR3 is 17 residues. Germline CDR1 reads SGHDT; CDR2 reads YYEEEE. V lost 4 bases and J lost 3, with 22 bases in between. CDR3 in amino acids: CASSPSSGTENYYGYTF. The CDR3 nucleotides read TGTGCCAGCAGCCCCTCCTCAGGGACCGAAAATTACTATGGCTACACCTTC.

As for this clone: Because it lacks the conserved phenylalanine or tryptophan at the end, this CDR3 is likely a read error. The DNA is omitted, as the CDR3 cannot be located on it reliably, and the CDR3 follows TCRdb's listing. The CDR3 region is CAISESGSGRPQ. The rearrangement links TRBV10-3 to TRBJ2-3; TRBD2, the table's D call, lacks a check against the DNA. The CDR3 has 12 residues if both end residues are counted. The germline CDR1 and CDR2 sequences are ENHRY and SYGVKD.

The V gene is TRBV4-2, the J gene TRBJ1-5, with 11 bases that match TRBD1. The length of the CDR3 is 16 residues. J gave up 1 base and V 4 bases, and 3 bases lay outside the gene matches. CDR1 LGHNA and CDR2 YNFKEQ come from the germline V gene. CDR3 residues: CASSPGTGGSNQPQHF. CDR3 sequence (DNA): TGTGCCAGCAGCCCGGGGACAGGGGGGAGCAATCAGCCCCAGCATTTT.

This clone was found a few times. The chain has TRBV9 and TRBJ2-2; weak D call: TRBD2 (5 bases). The V gene lost 4 bases and the J gene lost 3 bases, with 16 bases spanning the gap. The length of the CDR3 is 16 residues. Germline lookup yields CDR1 SGDLS and CDR2 YYNGEE. CDR3 DNA: TGTGCCAGCAGCCTCCTTCCAGCGAGGGACACCGGGGAGCTGTTTTTT. Amino acids: CASSLLPARDTGELFF.

The genes are TRBV5-1 and TRBJ2-2; no firm D call. The CDR3 contains 15 residues. Looked up from germline, CDR1 is SGHRS and CDR2 is YFSETQ. Deletions cut 2 bases from V and 0 bases from J, with 8 bases between. The CDR3 is CASSFSRANTGELFF. In nucleotides, the CDR3 is TGCGCCAGCAGCTTCTCTCGCGCGAACACCGGGGAGCTGTTTTTT.

V and J are TRBV18 and TRBJ2-3, with TRBD2 as a possible D gene (5 bases). Germline assignment: CDR1 KGHSH and CDR2 LQKENI. The CDR3 loop spans 13 amino acids. V lost 8 bases, J lost 2 bases, and 11 bases lay in between. The CDR3: CASVLVITDTQYF. As DNA, the CDR3 is TGTGCCAGCGTACTAGTAATCACAGATACGCAGTATTTT. Filled out from reference TRBV18 and TRBJ2-3, the complete variable domain reads NAGVMQNPRHLVRRRGQEARLRCSPMKGHSHVYWYRQLPEEGLKFMVYLQKENIIDESGMPKERFSAEFPKEGPSILRIQQVVRGDSAAYFCASVLVITDTQYFGPGTRLTVL.